Below are 25 T cell receptor beta chains sequenced from a single sample in a study of cytomegalovirus exposure and HLA in healthy donors. Using immunoSEQ multiplex PCR, the repertoire was profiled, and TCRdb retains in-frame clones only, with some absent. The sample holds about 71,000 clones; approximately 94% are singletons and the top ten take around 1.5%. The sample comprised PBMCs. Every receptor here comes from a man in his late teens or twenties in good health and CMV-seropositive.

The chain links TRBV6-6 to TRBJ1-3; D remains unclear. V was trimmed by 0 bases and J by 0 bases, leaving 9 bases between them. Germline CDR1 is MNHNY and CDR2 is SVGAGI (reference sequence). The CDR3 is made up of 16 amino acids. The CDR3, as DNA: TGTGCCAGCAGTTACTCGTCCCCAGGCTCTGGAAACACCATATATTTT. It translates to CASSYSSPGSGNTIYF.

The CDR3 spells CASILQTGTSLFF. The CDR3 nucleotides are TGTGCCAGCATTCTACAGACCGGGACTAGCCTGTTCTTC. The V gene is TRBV2, the J gene TRBJ2-1; the match to TRBD2 covers 9 bases. V lost 7 bases to trimming and J lost 15 bases; unmatched junction nucleotides: 13. The CDR3 contains 13 residues. Germline-derived CDR1 and CDR2 are SNHLY and FYNNEI.

The chain employs TRBV7-9 and TRBJ2-7, with D perhaps TRBD2 (5 bases). The CDR3 extends over 12 amino acids. Looked up from germline, CDR1 is SEHNR and CDR2 is FQNEAQ (reference sequence). The V gene lost 5 bases and the J gene lost 7 bases, with 12 bases spanning the gap. The CDR3 DNA reads TGTGCCAGCAGCCAAAGCCGCGGGGAGCAGTACTTC. Protein: CASSQSRGEQYF.

The V gene is TRBV30, the J gene TRBJ2-3, with D tentatively TRBD1 (5 bases). This CDR3 comprises 11 residues. Germline assignment: CDR1 GTSNPN and CDR2 SVGIG (reference sequence). V was pared by 1 base and J by 7 bases, with 6 bases between. CDR3 loop: CAWSAGNTQYF. The CDR3 nucleotides are TGTGCCTGGAGTGCAGGGAATACGCAGTATTTT.

The rearrangement links TRBV19 to TRBJ2-7; 7 positions match TRBD2. This CDR3 is 14 amino acids long. The germline V gene has CDR1 LNHDA and CDR2 SQIVND (reference sequence). V was pared by 1 base and J by 2 bases, with 2 bases of the junction left unmatched. This chain's CDR3 is CASSIGAGPYEQYF. In DNA form, the CDR3 reads TGTGCCAGTAGTATAGGAGCGGGACCCTACGAGCAGTACTTC.

The chain couples TRBV6-6 to TRBJ1-3; D not resolved. Trimming removed 2 bases from V and 3 bases from J, with 5 bases in between. The CDR3 has 13 residues. In germline, CDR1 is MNHNY, CDR2 SVGAGI (reference sequence). The CDR3 region has the DNA TGTGCCAGCAGTTACGCGGTTGGAAACACCATATATTTT. It codes for CASSYAVGNTIYF.

The J gene is TRBJ1-2, the V gene TRBV6-5, with TRBD1 matching over 8 bases. The CDR3 spans 15 residues. J lost 1 base, V lost 8 bases, and 9 bases had no gene match. Germline CDR1 reads MNHEY; CDR2 reads SVGAGI. The CDR3 here is CASGPAGGYNYGYTF. The CDR3 DNA reads TGTGCCAGCGGCCCCGCAGGGGGCTATAACTATGGCTACACCTTC.

The chain recombines TRBV5-4 with TRBJ2-7, with D possibly matching TRBD1 (5 bases). Germline loops: CDR1 SGHNT, CDR2 YYREEE (reference sequence). This CDR3 region has 14 residues. Between the trimmed V and J ends, which lost 0 bases and 4 bases, there was a span of 11 bases. In DNA form, the CDR3 reads TGTGCCAGCAGCTTGGAGGGGCGGTCATACGAGCAGTACTTC. It codes for CASSLEGRSYEQYF.

V usage is TRBV4-1 and J usage is TRBJ2-2; D might be TRBD1 (5 bases). Trimming removed 2 bases at V and 3 bases at J, with 16 bases between. Germline V gives CDR1 MGHRA, CDR2 YSYEKL. The CDR3 extends over 17 amino acids. In nucleotides, the CDR3 is TGCGCCAGCAGCCAAAGTTATACCCGACAGCACACCGGGGAGCTGTTTTTT. It specifies CASSQSYTRQHTGELFF.

The CDR3 spells CASGTRDRGRGSPLHF. Written as DNA, the CDR3 is TGTGCCAGCGGGACCCGGGACAGGGGGCGCGGTTCACCCCTCCACTTT. The chain uses TRBV13 and TRBJ1-6, with 12 bases matching TRBD1. V lost 8 bases and J lost 9; bases outside the gene matches: 11. The CDR3 is made up of 16 amino acids. Germline assignment: CDR1 PRHDT and CDR2 FYEKMQ (reference sequence).

The chain employs TRBV2 and TRBJ2-7, with 7 positions matching TRBD1. The junction had 8 bases not matched to a gene; V was cut back by 0 bases and J by 0 bases. The CDR3 extends over 17 amino acids. From germline, CDR1 is SNHLY and CDR2 FYNNEI. In DNA form, the CDR3 reads TGTGCCAGCAGTGAAGCTGGGTCGGGGACAGCCTCCTACGAGCAGTACTTC. It specifies CASSEAGSGTASYEQYF.

V is TRBV4-1 and J is TRBJ2-7, with D possibly TRBD2 on 7 matching bases. V lost 0 bases to trimming and J lost 3 bases, with 12 bases between them. CDR1 and CDR2 (germline): MGHRA, YSYEKL. CDR3 size: 15 residues. Here the CDR3 DNA reads TGCGCCAGCAGCCAAGAAGGGAGGGGGGGCTACGAGCAGTACTTC. Translating it yields CASSQEGRGGYEQYF.

The genes are TRBV9 and TRBJ2-1; D is possibly TRBD1 (5 bases). Trimming removed 0 bases from V and 5 bases from J, with 6 bases in between. This CDR3 has 13 residues. Germline CDR1 reads SGDLS; CDR2 reads YYNGEE. CDR3 sequence: CASSVVGDNEQFF. CDR3 DNA sequence: TGTGCCAGCAGCGTAGTAGGGGACAATGAGCAGTTCTTC.

The chain joins TRBV28 to TRBJ1-3, with 7 bases that match TRBD1. The CDR3 runs to 16 residues. The J segment lost 2 bases and the V segment lost 4 bases, leaving 8 bases of the junction unmatched. Germline CDR1 reads MDHEN; CDR2 reads SYDVKM. The CDR3 nucleotides are TGTGCCAGCAGTTCTGACCCCGGGACAGCTGGAAACACCATATATTTT. Translating gives CASSSDPGTAGNTIYF.

The V gene is TRBV4-1, the J gene TRBJ2-1; 7 nucleotides align to TRBD2. Trimming at V came to 1 base and at J to 5 bases, leaving 14 bases not matched to a gene. CDR3 length equals 18 residues. Germline assignment: CDR1 MGHRA and CDR2 YSYEKL. The CDR3 region has the DNA TGCGCCAGCAGCCAAGTTTATCCCTTGGCTAGCGGCAACAATGAGCAGTTCTTC. It encodes CASSQVYPLASGNNEQFF.

This sequence joins TRBV7-9 and TRBJ1-1; D not resolved. Deletions cut 2 bases from V and 10 bases from J, with 14 bases between. This CDR3 comprises 13 residues. Germline loops: CDR1 SEHNR, CDR2 FQNEAQ (reference sequence). CDR3 bases: TGTGCCAGCAGCTTACAACAGTCCCATGGAGCTTTCTTT. Translating gives CASSLQQSHGAFF.

V usage is TRBV6-1 and J usage is TRBJ2-7; 8 bases are a match to TRBD2. V lost 0 bases to trimming and J lost 0 bases; unmatched junction nucleotides: 1. This CDR3 spans 15 amino acids. The germline gives CDR1 MNHNS, CDR2 SASEGT. CDR3 nucleotides: TGTGCCAGCAGTGAAGCGAGCGGGGGCTCCTACGAGCAGTACTTC. It is translated as CASSEASGGSYEQYF.

The chain carries TRBV9 and TRBJ2-2; 8 bases fit TRBD2. The V and J ends lost 0 bases and 5 bases, in that order; junction bases with no gene match: 6. Germline loops: CDR1 SGDLS, CDR2 YYNGEE. The CDR3 has 16 amino acids. The CDR3 DNA is TGTGCCAGCAGCGTAGGCGCGGGGGGAGTTACCGGGGAGCTGTTTTTT. This translates into CASSVGAGGVTGELFF.

The J gene is TRBJ2-5, the V gene TRBV2; TRBD1 matches at 11 bases. Germline CDR1 and CDR2: SNHLY and FYNNEI. V was pared by 11 bases and J by 5 bases, with 7 bases of the junction left unmatched. This CDR3 comprises 13 residues. CDR3 DNA: TGTGCCCTCCGGACAGGGGGCGCGGAGACCCAGTACTTC. Amino acids: CALRTGGAETQYF.

The chain joins TRBV6-1 to TRBJ2-3; D remains ambiguous. Germline loops: CDR1 MNHNS, CDR2 SASEGT. The CDR3 has 10 residues. V was trimmed by 9 bases and J by 6 bases, leaving 7 bases between them. The CDR3 sequence: CASQWDTQYF. The CDR3 coding sequence is TGTGCCAGTCAGTGGGATACGCAGTATTTT.

The V and J genes are TRBV6-1 and TRBJ1-5, with a possible D match to TRBD1 (6 bases). CDR1 MNHNS and CDR2 SASEGT come from the germline V gene. CDR3 size: 14 residues. V was shortened by 10 bases and J by 2 bases, with 15 bases between the two germline ends. This chain's CDR3 is CAISQGRGNQPQHF. CDR3 sequence (DNA): TGTGCCATCTCACAGGGTAGGGGCAATCAGCCCCAGCATTTT.

The chain couples TRBV28 to TRBJ1-3; the D is unclear. Germline V gene data show CDR1 as MDHEN and CDR2 as SYDVKM. The CDR3 totals 14 residues. Trimming pared 5 bases from V and 4 bases from J, leaving 12 bases between. The CDR3 DNA sequence: TGTGCCAGCAGTGTTCGAGCCGCGGGAAACACCATATATTTT. This translates into CASSVRAAGNTIYF.

This chain joins TRBV5-1 and TRBJ1-1; TRBD1 agrees at 7 bases. The CDR3 runs to 13 residues. CDR1 and CDR2 from the germline V gene are SGHRS and YFSETQ. The V segment lost 1 base and the J segment 8 bases; nucleotides outside the gene matches: 5. CDR3 protein: CASSLTGQVEAFF. For the CDR3, the DNA is TGCGCCAGCAGCTTGACCGGACAGGTGGAAGCTTTCTTT.

The chain combines TRBV11-3 with TRBJ2-5, with D perhaps matching TRBD1 (5 bases). V was clipped by 5 bases and J by 5 bases, with 12 bases between them. This CDR3 has 13 residues. The germline V gene has CDR1 SGHNT and CDR2 YENEEA. The chain's CDR3 is CASSPGSSETQYF. The CDR3 nucleotides read TGTGCCAGCAGCCCAGGGTCGTCCGAGACCCAGTACTTC.

The chain employs TRBV7-6 and TRBJ1-3, with 7 bases lining up with TRBD1. Germline CDR1 and CDR2: SGHVS and FNYEAQ. The CDR3 length is 18 residues. Unmatched junction bases numbered 13, after V lost 4 bases and J lost 1 base. CDR3 sequence (DNA): TGTGCCAGCAGCTACGGACTTGCCAGGGGGGTTTCTGGAAACACCATATATTTT. It is translated as CASSYGLARGVSGNTIYF.